This is a list of T cell receptor beta chains from one sample in a study of blood T cell repertoires in COVID-19. Sequencing was performed with immunoSEQ multiplex PCR; in TCRdb, only in-frame clones are kept and a portion is missing. The table records about 480,000 clones, nearly 90% of them present only once. Specimen: peripheral blood. Receptors originate from a man younger than 35 with COVID-19, enrolled during active disease. Each CDR3 is given with its conserved first and last residue. A D gene is named only where the DNA matches it firmly. Size tells how often a clone was seen (once, few, many) or the class of an expanded clone, and some rows leave it out.

d_call	v_call	j_call	clone_size	cdr3_nt	cdr3_aa
-	TRBV2	TRBJ2-1	-	TGTGCCAGCAGTGAACAGGGATATTACAATGAGCAGTTCTTC	CASSEQGYYNEQFF
-	TRBV5-4	TRBJ2-5	-	TGTGCCAGCAATCGTCGGACTACTTCAGAGACCCAGTACTTC	CASNRRTTSETQYF
-	TRBV6-6	TRBJ1-6	-	TGTGCCAGCAGTAAAAGGACAGATAATTCACCCCTCCACTTT	CASSKRTDNSPLHF
-	TRBV28	TRBJ1-1	-	TGTGCCAGCAGCCTACAGGTTGTCACTGAAGCTTTCTTT	CASSLQVVTEAFF
TRBD2	TRBV6-5	TRBJ2-3	-	TGTGCCAGCAGTTTAGCGGGGGGTTTTGATACGCAGTATTTT	CASSLAGGFDTQYF
-	TRBV28	TRBJ1-1	few	TGTGCCAGCAGTTTGGAAGGACAGAGGGTTGCTTTCTTT	CASSLEGQRVAFF
TRBD1	TRBV11-2	TRBJ1-4	-	TGTGCCAGCAGCTTAGTGGGACAGGCGAGTGAAAAACTGTTTTTT	CASSLVGQASEKLFF
TRBD1	TRBV19	TRBJ1-1	-	TGTGCCAGTAAGACGGGGACAGGGACTATGAACACTGAAGCTTTCTTT	CASKTGTGTMNTEAFF
-	TRBV2	TRBJ2-2	-	TGTGCCAGCACAACAGACACCGGGGAGCTGTTTTTT	CASTTDTGELFF
-	TRBV19	TRBJ2-5	-	TGTGCCAGTAGTAGCCGACTAGGGCAAGAGACCCAGTACTTC	CASSSRLGQETQYF
-	TRBV13	TRBJ2-1	-	TGTGCCAGCAGCTTGGTGCTAGCAGCCTACAATGAGCAGTTCTTC	CASSLVLAAYNEQFF
TRBD2	TRBV6-5	TRBJ2-3	once	TGTGCCAGCAATAGCGGGGGCACAGATACGCAGTATTTT	CASNSGGTDTQYF
-	TRBV24-1	TRBJ2-5	-	TGTGCCACGGCGGACAGCCATCAAGAGACCCAGTACTTC	CATADSHQETQYF
-	TRBV18	TRBJ2-1	-	TGTGCCAGCTCACTTACGAGGGAATCCTACAATGAGCAGTTCTTC	CASSLTRESYNEQFF
-	TRBV11-3	TRBJ1-1	-	TGTGCCAGCAGCCATCCGGGGGAGGCGGACACTGAAGCTTTCTTT	CASSHPGEADTEAFF
-	TRBV7-2	TRBJ1-4	-	TGTGCCAGCAGCTTAAGTCAACATTCTAATGAAAAACTGTTTTTT	CASSLSQHSNEKLFF
-	TRBV5-6	TRBJ2-5	-	TGTGCCAGCAGCTTGGACAGCCCGGCCCAGTACTTC	CASSLDSPAQYF
-	TRBV27	TRBJ2-7	-	TGTGCCAGCAGCCGCCAACCCCTTGGGGGGTCCTACGAGCAGTACTTC	CASSRQPLGGSYEQYF
-	TRBV7-2	TRBJ2-1	-	TGTGCCAGCAGCTTAGCGGCCGTTTCCTACAATGAGCAGTTCTTC	CASSLAAVSYNEQFF
-	TRBV7-9	TRBJ1-1	-	TGTGCCAGCAGCTTACGCGCTACCTACCCCCCTTTCTTT	CASSLRATYPPFF
TRBD2	TRBV30	TRBJ2-1	-	TGTGCCTGGAGGAGACTAGCGATCACCGAGCAGTTCTTC	CAWRRLAITEQFF
-	TRBV28	TRBJ1-1	-	TGTGCCAGCAGTGGGGCCGGTCGAACTGAAGCTTTCTTT	CASSGAGRTEAFF
TRBD2	TRBV5-1	TRBJ2-7	-	TGCGCCAGCAGCCCCTCGACAGCGGGAGGTTACGAGCAGTACTTC	CASSPSTAGGYEQYF
-	TRBV5-4	TRBJ2-7	-	TGTGCCAGCAGCTTGGACAGTTACTACGAGCAGTACTTC	CASSLDSYYEQYF
-	TRBV5-6	TRBJ1-2	once	TGTGCCAGCAGCCATAGGACGCGAGAGGGCTATGGCTACACCTTC	CASSHRTREGYGYTF
TRBD2	TRBV2	TRBJ2-3	-	TGTGCCAGCAATGAGCTAGCGACTAGCAGGCATACGCAGTATTTT	CASNELATSRHTQYF
TRBD2	TRBV3-1/TRBV3-2	TRBJ2-7	-	TGTGCCAGCAGCCAAGATGCTAGCGGGCACGAGCAGTACTTC	CASSQDASGHEQYF
TRBD2	TRBV5-4	TRBJ2-1	few	TGTGCCAGCAGCTTCCCCGGGAGCGGGAGTACCTACAATGAGCAGTTCTTC	CASSFPGSGSTYNEQFF
-	TRBV27	TRBJ1-5	-	TGTGCCAGCAGTTTGCAGGGCAATCAGCCCCAGCATTTT	CASSLQGNQPQHF
TRBD1	TRBV7-9	TRBJ1-1	-	TGTGCCAGCAGCCCACAGGGGGCCACTGAAGCTTTCTTT	CASSPQGATEAFF
TRBD1	TRBV18	TRBJ2-6	-	TGTGCCAGCTCGACGACAGGGCCCGGGGCCAACGTCCTGACTTTC	CASSTTGPGANVLTF
-	TRBV10-3	TRBJ1-1	-	TGTGCCATCAGGGTACTACAACAGGGTATTACTGAAGCTTTCTTT	CAIRVLQQGITEAFF
-	TRBV10-2	TRBJ2-1	-	TGCGCCAGCAGTGGACATCAGGGCAATGAGCAGTTCTTC	CASSGHQGNEQFF
-	TRBV25-1	TRBJ2-7	many	TGTGCCAGCAGTGAAAGCGGCTACGAGCAGTACTTC	CASSESGYEQYF
-	TRBV24-1	TRBJ1-4	-	TGTGCCACCAGTGATTCGCGGGGGGCCGGGGAAAAACTGTTTTTT	CATSDSRGAGEKLFF
TRBD2	TRBV11-2	TRBJ2-3	-	TGTGCCAGCAGCTTAGAAGTAGCGGGAGGAGATACGCAGTATTTT	CASSLEVAGGDTQYF
TRBD1	TRBV7-9	TRBJ1-6	-	TGTGCCAGCAGCATCGGACAGGGTGGTTCACCCCTCCACTTT	CASSIGQGGSPLHF
TRBD1	TRBV7-9	TRBJ2-1	-	TGTGCCAGCAGCTTGCCAGGGGGCGCGGGTGAGCAGTTCTTC	CASSLPGGAGEQFF
-	TRBV7-2	TRBJ1-5	-	TGTGCCAGCAGCACCCAGGGATTTCAGCCCCAGCATTTT	CASSTQGFQPQHF
-	TRBV2	TRBJ1-5	-	TGTGCCAGCAGTGACTTTTCAGGGGACAATCAGCCCCAGCATTTT	CASSDFSGDNQPQHF
-	TRBV27	TRBJ2-7	-	TGTGCCAGCAGGAGGTCGGGGGAGAGGTCCTACGAGCAGTACTTC	CASRRSGERSYEQYF
-	TRBV12-5	TRBJ1-1	-	TGTGCTAGTGTCACGAATTTAGAAGTGAACACTGAAGCTTTCTTT	CASVTNLEVNTEAFF
-	TRBV2	TRBJ2-7	-	TGTGCCAGCACGGGGATTCGGGGCGAGCAGTACTTC	CASTGIRGEQYF
TRBD2	TRBV12-5	TRBJ2-1	-	TGTGCTAGTGGGCTCCGTGGGGGGGATGAGCAGTTCTTC	CASGLRGGDEQFF
-	TRBV18	TRBJ1-3	once	TGTGCCAGCTCACATCCGGGACAAAGCTCTGGAAACACCATATATTTT	CASSHPGQSSGNTIYF
-	TRBV5-1	TRBJ2-3	-	TGCGCCAGCAGCCTAAGGGGGGGTTTATCCTCAACTCGCACAGATACGCAGTATTTT	CASSLRGGLSSTRTDTQYF
TRBD2	TRBV11-3	TRBJ2-7	few	TGTGCCAGCAGGCAAACCGGGACTAGCGGCGAGCAGTACTTC	CASRQTGTSGEQYF
-	TRBV6-6	TRBJ1-6	-	TGTGCCAGCAGCACCACAAGGGGGTCACCCCTCCACTTT	CASSTTRGSPLHF
-	TRBV3-1/TRBV3-2	TRBJ1-1	-	TGTGCCAGCAGCCAAAGGGGCTCCATGAACACTGAAGCTTTCTTT	CASSQRGSMNTEAFF
-	TRBV2	TRBJ1-2	-	TGTGCCAGCAGTGTTCAGGGCGGAAATGGCTACACCTTC	CASSVQGGNGYTF
-	TRBV14	TRBJ2-7	-	TGTGCCAGCAGCCAATACGGGACCTACGAGCAGTACTTC	CASSQYGTYEQYF
-	TRBV5-6	TRBJ1-2	-	TGTGCCAGCCGGTCCGTAGGAGGGGCTAACTATGGCTACACCTTC	CASRSVGGANYGYTF
-	TRBV7-2	TRBJ2-7	-	TGTGCCAGCAGCCTATCCAGGGTTAATGTTGCGAGGGAGCAGTACTTC	CASSLSRVNVAREQYF
-	TRBV12-3/TRBV12-4	TRBJ1-3	-	TGTGCCAGCAGTTTGGACATAGGGAACACCATATATTTT	CASSLDIGNTIYF
TRBD1	TRBV19	TRBJ2-4	-	TGTGCCAGTAGTATAAGAGGGAACAGGGGGCAAAACATTCAGTACTTC	CASSIRGNRGQNIQYF
-	TRBV7-2	TRBJ2-3	-	TGTGCCAGCAGCTTATATGGCAGCACAGATACGCAGTATTTT	CASSLYGSTDTQYF
TRBD1	TRBV7-3	TRBJ2-4	-	TGTGCCAGCAGCAGGGACAGTCTTGACATTCAGTACTTC	CASSRDSLDIQYF
-	TRBV14	TRBJ2-5	-	TGTGCCAGCAGCCAGAACCGGGGTCAAGAGACCCAGTACTTC	CASSQNRGQETQYF